This is a list of T cell receptor beta chains from one sample in a study of shared clonotypes between healthy human individuals. TCRdb keeps only in-frame clones here, not all; method: immunoSEQ multiplex PCR. This table has about 2.4 million clones, around nine tenths appearing once. Material for sequencing was naive CD4+ T cells sorted from blood. The source of these receptors is a man younger than 35 in good health. CDR3s include the opening cysteine and the closing phenylalanine or tryptophan. The D gene is left open where the match is weak. Clone sizes are given selectively: once, few, many, or a class where the clone is expanded.

TRBJ2-3,TRBD1,NA,TRBV28,CASSFTWYAGQGADTQYF,TGTGCCAGCAGTTTTACCTGGTACGCGGGACAGGGGGCAGATACGCAGTATTTT
TRBJ2-2,NA,NA,TRBV11-2,CASSPWPRTGELFF,TGTGCCAGCAGCCCCTGGCCCCGCACCGGGGAGCTGTTTTTT
TRBJ2-3,NA,NA,TRBV7-2,CASSLDRGRTTDTQYF,TGTGCCAGCAGCTTAGATAGGGGACGGACCACAGATACGCAGTATTTT
TRBJ1-1,NA,NA,TRBV7-6,CASSLGVEALGTEAFF,TGTGCCAGCAGCTTAGGAGTTGAGGCGCTGGGCACTGAAGCTTTCTTT
TRBJ2-5,NA,NA,TRBV27,CASSLAGTRPSRETQYF,TGTGCCAGCAGTTTAGCGGGCACTCGCCCCTCTAGAGAGACCCAGTACTTC
TRBJ1-5,NA,NA,TRBV6-1,CASSVFASTLSQPQHF,TGTGCCAGCAGTGTGTTCGCCAGTACGCTCAGTCAGCCCCAGCATTTT
TRBJ1-2,TRBD1,few,TRBV7-9,CASSPPLTGGGGYTF,TGTGCCAGCAGCCCCCCCCTGACAGGGGGCGGCGGCTACACCTTC
TRBJ2-5,TRBD2,NA,TRBV9,CASSVTPGTNQVTQYF,TGTGCCAGCAGCGTAACGCCCGGGACTAACCAAGTGACCCAGTACTTC
TRBJ2-3,NA,NA,TRBV9,CASSSRDSHTDTQYF,TGTGCCAGCAGCAGCAGGGACTCACACACAGATACGCAGTATTTT
TRBJ1-2,TRBD1,NA,TRBV7-9,CASSLSNSGGNYGYTF,TGTGCCAGCAGCCTATCTAACTCAGGGGGCAACTATGGCTACACCTTC
TRBJ1-1,TRBD1,once,TRBV7-2,CASSLDRGVGEAFF,TGTGCCAGCAGCTTGGACAGGGGGGTCGGGGAAGCTTTCTTT
TRBJ2-3,TRBD2,NA,TRBV4-2,CASSRTRGGTDTQYF,TGTGCCAGCAGCCGCACGCGGGGGGGCACAGATACGCAGTATTTT
TRBJ1-6,TRBD1,NA,TRBV10-3,CAISESIVQGAVSIHF,TGTGCCATCAGTGAGTCGATTGTTCAGGGGGCTGTTTCTATCCACTTT
TRBJ2-7,NA,few,TRBV5-6,CASSLERVGYEQYF,TGTGCCAGCAGCTTGGAAAGGGTGGGCTACGAGCAGTACTTC
TRBJ1-4,TRBD1,NA,TRBV5-5,CASSRTGQYEKLFF,TGTGCCAGCAGCAGGACAGGGCAATATGAAAAACTGTTTTTT
TRBJ2-1,NA,NA,TRBV7-9,CASSLATWSSYNEQFF,TGTGCCAGCAGCTTAGCGACCTGGAGCTCCTACAATGAGCAGTTCTTC
TRBJ2-5,NA,NA,TRBV18,CASSPPGTPQETQYF,TGTGCCAGCTCACCACCCGGGACACCGCAAGAGACCCAGTACTTC
TRBJ2-3,NA,NA,TRBV10-2,CASSHPPKTDTQYF,TGCGCCAGCAGCCACCCTCCAAAGACAGATACGCAGTATTTT
TRBJ2-3,NA,NA,TRBV5-1,CASSSSDTQYF,TGCGCCAGCAGCTCCTCGGATACGCAGTATTTT
TRBJ1-2,TRBD1,NA,TRBV2,CASQGGPNYGYTF,TGTGCCAGCCAGGGGGGTCCTAACTATGGCTACACCTTC
TRBJ1-1,NA,NA,TRBV5-1,CASNNPLNTEAFF,TGCGCCAGCAACAATCCTCTGAACACTGAAGCTTTCTTT
TRBJ2-1,NA,NA,TRBV11-2,CASSPRAGNEQFF,TGTGCCAGCAGCCCACGTGCGGGCAATGAGCAGTTCTTC
TRBJ1-5,NA,few,TRBV2,CASSDREAEPQHF,TGTGCCAGCAGTGATAGGGAGGCCGAGCCCCAGCATTTT
TRBJ1-4,NA,NA,TRBV5-5,CASSLHQGSNEKLFF,TGTGCCAGCAGCTTGCATCAGGGGTCTAATGAAAAACTGTTTTTT
TRBJ2-5,TRBD2,NA,TRBV19,CASSTPGLAGDGETQYF,TGTGCCAGTAGTACCCCTGGACTAGCGGGAGATGGAGAGACCCAGTACTTC
TRBJ1-4,NA,NA,TRBV28,CASRRGGANEKLFF,TGTGCCAGCAGACGAGGAGGGGCCAATGAAAAACTGTTTTTT
TRBJ1-1,NA,few,TRBV7-2,CASSLGQMNTEAFF,TGTGCCAGCAGCTTAGGACAAATGAACACTGAAGCTTTCTTT
TRBJ2-1,TRBD2,NA,TRBV5-1,CASSAFGTSGVNEQFF,TGCGCCAGCAGCGCGTTTGGGACTAGCGGGGTCAATGAGCAGTTCTTC
TRBJ2-7,NA,once,TRBV5-8,CASSFGVAYEQYF,TGTGCCAGCAGCTTCGGGGTGGCGTACGAGCAGTACTTC
TRBJ2-7,NA,NA,TRBV6-6,CASSYTAGRGYEQYF,TGTGCCAGCAGTTACACGGCAGGTAGAGGGTACGAGCAGTACTTC
TRBJ2-3,TRBD1,NA,TRBV19,CASSMTGVDGDTQYF,TGTGCCAGTAGTATGACAGGGGTGGATGGAGATACGCAGTATTTT
TRBJ2-1,NA,once,TRBV4-3,CASSQDEGRHSSSYNEQFF,TGCGCCAGCAGCCAAGATGAAGGGCGGCATTCCAGCTCCTACAATGAGCAGTTCTTC